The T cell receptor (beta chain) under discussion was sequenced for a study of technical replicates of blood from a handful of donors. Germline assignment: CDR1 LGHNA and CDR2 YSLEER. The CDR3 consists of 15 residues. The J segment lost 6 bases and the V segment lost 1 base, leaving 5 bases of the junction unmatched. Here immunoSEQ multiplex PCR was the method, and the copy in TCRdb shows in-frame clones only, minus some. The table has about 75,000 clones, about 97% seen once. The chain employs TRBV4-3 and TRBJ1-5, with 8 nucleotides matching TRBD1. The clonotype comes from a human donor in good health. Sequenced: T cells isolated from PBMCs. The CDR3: CASSQGTGTGQPQHF. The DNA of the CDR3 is TGCGCCAGCAGCCAAGGGACAGGGACTGGTCAGCCCCAGCATTTT.